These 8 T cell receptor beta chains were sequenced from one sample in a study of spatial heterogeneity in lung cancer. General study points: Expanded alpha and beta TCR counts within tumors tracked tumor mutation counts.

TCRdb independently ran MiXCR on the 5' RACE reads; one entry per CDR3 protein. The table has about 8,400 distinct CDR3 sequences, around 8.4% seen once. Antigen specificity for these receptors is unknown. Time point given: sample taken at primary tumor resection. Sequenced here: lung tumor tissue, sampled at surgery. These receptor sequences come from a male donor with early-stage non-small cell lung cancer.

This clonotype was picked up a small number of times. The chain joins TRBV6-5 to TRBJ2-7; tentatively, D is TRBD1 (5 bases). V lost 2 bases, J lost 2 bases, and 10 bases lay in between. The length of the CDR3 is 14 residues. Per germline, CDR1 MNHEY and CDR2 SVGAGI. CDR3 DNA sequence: TGTGCCAGCAGTTACGACAGTATCACCTACGAGCAGTACTTC. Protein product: CASSYDSITYEQYF.

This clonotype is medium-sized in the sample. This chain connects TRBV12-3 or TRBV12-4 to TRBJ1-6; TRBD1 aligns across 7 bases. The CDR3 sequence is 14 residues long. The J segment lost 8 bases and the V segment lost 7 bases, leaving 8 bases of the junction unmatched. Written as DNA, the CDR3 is TGTGCCAGCAAAACCCTTACAGGGGATTCACCCCTCCACTTT. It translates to CASKTLTGDSPLHF.

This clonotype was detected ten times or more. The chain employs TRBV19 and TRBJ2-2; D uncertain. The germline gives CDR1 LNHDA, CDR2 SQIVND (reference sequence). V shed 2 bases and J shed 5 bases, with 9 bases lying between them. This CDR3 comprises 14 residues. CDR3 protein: CASSISWLTGELFF. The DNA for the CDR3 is TGTGCCAGTAGTATATCGTGGTTAACCGGGGAGCTGTTTTTT.

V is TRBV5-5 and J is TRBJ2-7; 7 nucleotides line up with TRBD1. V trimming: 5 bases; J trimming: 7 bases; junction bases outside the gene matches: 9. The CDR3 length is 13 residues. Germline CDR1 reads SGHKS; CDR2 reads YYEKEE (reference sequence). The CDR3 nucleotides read TGTGCCAGCAGTTATACAGGGGAAGGGGAGCAGTACTTC. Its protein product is CASSYTGEGEQYF.

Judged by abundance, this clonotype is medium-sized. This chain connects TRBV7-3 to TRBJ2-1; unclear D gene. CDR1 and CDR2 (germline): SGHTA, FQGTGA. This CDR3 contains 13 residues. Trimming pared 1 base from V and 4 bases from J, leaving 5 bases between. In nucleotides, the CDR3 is TGTGCCAGCAGCTTAAGTTATTACAATGAGCAGTTCTTC. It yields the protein CASSLSYYNEQFF.

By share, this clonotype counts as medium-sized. The CDR3 DNA sequence: TGTGCCAGCAGCCCTGGACGAGCCTCCTACAATGAGCAGTTCTTC. Protein product: CASSPGRASYNEQFF. The V and J genes are TRBV7-9 and TRBJ2-1, with D unclear. The CDR3 is made up of 15 amino acids. The ends were cut back, 5 bases at V and 0 bases at J, with 11 bases in the middle. In germline, CDR1 is SEHNR, CDR2 FQNEAQ (reference sequence).

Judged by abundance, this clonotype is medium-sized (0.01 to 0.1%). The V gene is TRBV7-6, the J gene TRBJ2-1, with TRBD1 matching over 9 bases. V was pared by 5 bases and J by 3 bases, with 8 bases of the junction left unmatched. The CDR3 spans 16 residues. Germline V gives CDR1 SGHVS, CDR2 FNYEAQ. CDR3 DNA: TGTGCCAGCAGCATCATCCCGGGACAGGGCTACAATGAGCAGTTCTTC. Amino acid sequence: CASSIIPGQGYNEQFF. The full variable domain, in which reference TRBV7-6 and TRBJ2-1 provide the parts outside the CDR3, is GAGVSQSPRYKVTKRGQDVALRCDPISGHVSLYWYRQALGQGPEFLTYFNYEAQQDKSGLPNDRFSAERPEGSISTLTIQRTEQRDSAMYRCASSIIPGQGYNEQFFGPGTRLTVL.

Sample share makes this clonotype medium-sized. The CDR3 sequence is CASSSLTSGGEQYF. The DNA for the CDR3 is TGCGCCAGCAGCTCTTTGACTAGCGGGGGCGAGCAGTACTTC. The rearrangement links TRBV5-1 to TRBJ2-7, with 12 bases fitting TRBD2. V shed 3 bases, J shed 6 bases, and the junction held 4 bases outside the gene matches. Germline CDR1 reads SGHRS; CDR2 reads YFSETQ. This CDR3 has 14 residues.